Detailed here is one T cell receptor (beta chain). These data originate in a study of blood T cell repertoires in COVID-19. Study context: Some COVID-19 samples were acute and others convalescent; all came from the United States, Italy and Spain.

In the study's own analysis: Amplification from reference gene primers served as the basis for estimated nucleated cell counts. Some clones are missing from TCRdb's copy, which holds only in-frame ones; the method was immunoSEQ multiplex PCR. The V and J calls and clone size come from that table; D and trimming were worked out from the DNA. The sample holds some 150,000 clones, around four fifths seen once. Germline CDR1 and CDR2: MNHEY and SVGEGT. The V end was cut by 2 bases, the J end by 1 base, with 11 bases between. The CDR3 extends over 15 amino acids. Sequencing was carried out using peripheral blood. The receptor was isolated from a woman between 35 and 50 years old with active or convalescent COVID-19. V gene TRBV6-2 or TRBV6-3 combines with J gene TRBJ1-1; a possible D gene is TRBD1 (6 bases). CDR3 region: CASSYRWTANTEAFF. DNA for the CDR3: TGTGCCAGCAGTTACCGCTGGACAGCGAACACTGAAGCTTTCTTT.